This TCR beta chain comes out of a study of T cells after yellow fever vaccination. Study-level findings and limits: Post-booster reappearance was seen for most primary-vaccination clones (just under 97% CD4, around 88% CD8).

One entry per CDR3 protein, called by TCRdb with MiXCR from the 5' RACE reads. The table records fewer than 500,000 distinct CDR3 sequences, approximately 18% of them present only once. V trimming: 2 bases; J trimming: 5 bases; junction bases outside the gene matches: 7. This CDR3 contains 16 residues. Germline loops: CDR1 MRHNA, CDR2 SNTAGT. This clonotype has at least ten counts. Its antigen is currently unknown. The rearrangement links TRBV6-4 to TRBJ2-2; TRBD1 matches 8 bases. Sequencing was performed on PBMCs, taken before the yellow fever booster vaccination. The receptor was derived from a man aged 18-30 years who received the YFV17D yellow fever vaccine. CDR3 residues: CASSDGGQGQTGELFF. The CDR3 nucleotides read TGTGCCAGCAGTGACGGAGGACAGGGTCAAACCGGGGAGCTGTTTTTT.